The 22 T cell receptor beta chains in this list originate from one sample, sequenced in a study of T cells in Graves' hyperthyroidism and ophthalmopathy. TCR beta CDR3 sequences were amplified from RNA transcripts. When the TCR CDR3 underwent first-round RT-PCR, the HTBI primer set was used. Each CDR3 protein is one row after TCRdb ran MiXCR on the multiplex PCR reads. This sample has some 180,000 distinct CDR3 sequences; 17% occur once, and the top ten carry 40% to 65%. The sample was blood. These TCRs come from a woman aged 45-59 years with Graves' hyperthyroidism.

This clonotype was seen many times. The V and J genes are TRBV12-5 and TRBJ2-7, with 10 bases identical to TRBD1. Germline V gene sequence: CDR1 LGHNT, CDR2 FRNRAP. The trim removed 2 bases at V and 3 bases at J, leaving 4 bases unmatched. This CDR3 contains 15 residues. The CDR3 DNA sequence: TGTGCTAGTGGTTTGACCCGGACAGGGGGCTACGAGCAGTACTTC. Its translation: CASGLTRTGGYEQYF.

This clonotype has a handful of counts. The CDR3 coding sequence is TGCAGCGTTGGCAGGGGGGGTGGCACTGAAGCTTTCTTT. Protein sequence: CSVGRGGGTEAFF. The chain employs TRBV29-1 and TRBJ1-1; 7 bases match TRBD1. This CDR3 comprises 13 residues. The V and J ends lost 4 bases and 4 bases, in that order; junction bases with no gene match: 6. Germline CDR1 is SQVTM and CDR2 is ANQGSEA.

This clonotype was seen only a few times. This sequence joins TRBV19 and TRBJ2-3, with TRBD2 matching over 10 bases. Germline-derived CDR1 and CDR2 are LNHDA and SQIVND (reference sequence). The V and J ends lost 5 bases and 1 base, in that order; junction bases with no gene match: 6. This CDR3 has 16 amino acids. The CDR3, as DNA: TGTGCCAGTAGTCGCCTCGGGACTAGCGGCACAGATACGCAGTATTTT. Translation gives CASSRLGTSGTDTQYF.

This clonotype was recorded many times. The rearrangement uses TRBV6-2 or TRBV6-3 and TRBJ2-5; TRBD1 matches at 7 bases. Germline lookup yields CDR1 MNHEY and CDR2 SVGEGT. The CDR3 totals 13 residues. The V segment lost 2 bases and the J segment 5 bases; nucleotides outside the gene matches: 2. CDR3 nucleotide sequence: TGTGCCAGCAGTTACGGGACAGCCGAGACCCAGTACTTC. This gives the protein CASSYGTAETQYF.

The J gene is TRBJ2-7, the V gene TRBV3-1; D is ambiguous. The V end was cut by 1 base, the J end by 6 bases, with 7 bases between. This CDR3 spans 12 amino acids. Germline V gene data show CDR1 as LGHDT and CDR2 as YNNKEL (reference sequence). The CDR3 nucleotides are TGTGCCAGCAGCCAAGTTGCCCTCGAGCAGTACTTC. It codes for CASSQVALEQYF.

This clonotype has a count of ten or more. The CDR3 nucleotides are TGTGCCAGCAGCTTTGACGGGATCACCGGGGAGCTGTTTTTT. As protein: CASSFDGITGELFF. The rearrangement joins TRBV7-9 to TRBJ2-2, with D possibly TRBD2 on 5 matching bases. The germline V gene has CDR1 SEHNR and CDR2 FQNEAQ (reference sequence). The CDR3 runs to 14 residues. V lost 3 bases and J lost 4, with 9 bases in between. The full variable domain, its missing parts supplied by reference TRBV7-9 and TRBJ2-2, is DTGVSQNPRHKITKRGQNVTFRCDPISEHNRLYWYRQTLGQGPEFLTYFQNEAQLEKSRLLSDRFSAERPKGSFSTLEIQRTEQGDSAMYLCASSFDGITGELFFGEGSRLTVL.

The genes are TRBV2 and TRBJ2-7; 12 bases are shared with TRBD1. Germline CDR1 and CDR2: SNHLY and FYNNEI. CDR3 length: 14 residues. The trim removed 8 bases at V and 2 bases at J, leaving 4 bases unmatched. The CDR3 sequence: CASRDRGLPYEQYF. CDR3 coding DNA: TGTGCCAGCCGGGACAGGGGGCTTCCCTACGAGCAGTACTTC.

This rearrangement joins TRBV19 to TRBJ2-7; 12 nucleotides match TRBD2. Trimming at V came to 3 bases and at J to 3 bases, leaving 6 bases not matched to a gene. The CDR3 totals 16 residues. CDR1 is LNHDA, CDR2 SQIVND, per germline (reference sequence). The CDR3 protein is CASSIRASGRDYEQYF. CDR3 bases: TGTGCCAGTAGTATCAGGGCTAGCGGGAGGGACTACGAGCAGTACTTC.

The sample holds many counts of this clonotype. The chain combines TRBV27 with TRBJ2-3; 11 bases are a match to TRBD2. Trimming took 5 bases from V and 6 from J; bases not matched to a gene: 13. CDR3 length: 17 amino acids. The germline gives CDR1 MNHEY, CDR2 SMNVEV (reference sequence). The DNA for the CDR3 is TGTGCCAGCAGTCCTAGGGTTAGCGGGAGGGTCAAGGATACGCAGTATTTT. Amino acid sequence: CASSPRVSGRVKDTQYF.

This clonotype was recorded at least ten times. The gene calls are TRBV11-1 and TRBJ2-1; D call uncertain. The V and J ends lost 5 bases and 10 bases respectively, with 9 bases between them. CDR1 and CDR2 (germline): SGHAT, FQDESV (reference sequence). The CDR3 has 11 residues. The CDR3 protein is CASSVVREQFF. DNA for the CDR3: TGTGCCAGCAGCGTAGTCCGAGAGCAGTTCTTC.

At least ten counts were recorded for this clonotype. V is TRBV28 and J is TRBJ2-5; D might be TRBD1 or TRBD2, each matching 6 bases. Trimming removed 7 bases from V and 2 bases from J, with 14 bases in between. The germline V gene has CDR1 MDHEN and CDR2 SYDVKM. CDR3 length: 14 amino acids. In DNA form, the CDR3 reads TGTGCCAGCATCGAGGGGGGTCGGCAAGAGACCCAGTACTTC. Its translation: CASIEGGRQETQYF.

In DNA form, the CDR3 reads TGCAGCGCCGGAGGGACTAGCGGGAGGAGTCCCTACAATGAGCAGTTCTTC. This gives the protein CSAGGTSGRSPYNEQFF. The rearrangement uses TRBV29-1 and TRBJ2-1; TRBD2 aligns across 15 bases. V dropped 7 bases and J dropped 2; count of bases not matched to a gene: 9. Germline CDR1 SQVTM, CDR2 ANQGSEA. The CDR3 runs to 17 residues.

This clonotype was found many times. This chain joins TRBV27 and TRBJ2-3, with 11 bases that match TRBD2. Unmatched junction bases numbered 19, after V lost 6 bases and J lost 2 bases. Germline values: CDR1 MNHEY, CDR2 SMNVEV (reference sequence). There are 20 residues in the CDR3. CDR3 amino acids: CASSNPRELAGGWDTDTQYF. For the CDR3, the DNA is TGTGCCAGCAGCAACCCTAGGGAGCTAGCGGGAGGTTGGGACACAGATACGCAGTATTTT.

Comment on this clonotype: One end of the junction is discordant with germline, which a read error may explain. The chain links TRBV12-3 or TRBV12-4 to TRBJ1-1, with D unclear. The CDR3 is made up of 15 amino acids. The CDR3 nucleotides read TGTGCCAGCAGTACGCTAGACGTGACGGTCACTGGAGCTTTCTTT. It specifies CASSTLDVTVTGAFF.

V usage is TRBV27 and J usage is TRBJ1-3, with D possibly TRBD1 on 6 matching bases. Germline V gene lookup returns CDR1 MNHEY and CDR2 SMNVEV (reference sequence). The germline V and J ends were trimmed by 6 bases and 3 bases, with 12 bases remaining between them. The CDR3 runs to 14 residues. CDR3 sequence reads: CASRQGGGGNTIYF. CDR3 sequence (DNA): TGTGCCAGCAGACAAGGGGGGGGTGGAAACACCATATATTTT.

This clonotype appeared many times. The gene calls are TRBV20-1 and TRBJ2-1, with TRBD1 identical over 12 bases. The J segment lost 2 bases and the V segment lost 5 bases, leaving 16 bases of the junction unmatched. CDR1 and CDR2 (germline): DFQATT, SNEGSKA (reference sequence). This CDR3 has 19 residues. CDR3 loop: CSALSGTGGASTPYNEQFF. The CDR3 DNA is TGCAGTGCTCTTTCCGGGACAGGGGGCGCGAGTACCCCCTACAATGAGCAGTTCTTC.

The chain is built from TRBV4-1 and TRBJ2-7, with unresolved D. Germline V gives CDR1 MGHRA, CDR2 YSYEKL. The CDR3 covers 14 residues. The V gene lost 0 bases and the J gene lost 3 bases, with 9 bases spanning the gap. The CDR3 loop reads CASSQDLGHYEQYF. Written as DNA, the CDR3 is TGCGCCAGCAGCCAAGATCTTGGTCACTACGAGCAGTACTTC.

This clonotype was counted ten times or more. This chain joins TRBV25-1 and TRBJ1-2, with D perhaps TRBD1 (5 bases). The germline V gene encodes CDR1 MGHDK and CDR2 SYGVNS. Trimming removed 5 bases from V and 4 bases from J, with 14 bases in between. This CDR3 has 14 residues. Here the CDR3 DNA reads TGTGCCAGCAGTAGATGGGACCTTAGCTATGGCTACACCTTC. Translating gives CASSRWDLSYGYTF.

This clonotype was detected many times. V usage is TRBV12-3 or TRBV12-4 and J usage is TRBJ2-2, with 8 nucleotides matching TRBD1. V gave up 2 bases and J gave up 7 bases; unmatched junction bases: 6. The CDR3 totals 15 residues. CDR3 sequence (DNA): TGTGCCAGCAGTTTACCCCAGGGGGCGAGCGGGGAGCTGTTTTTT. As protein: CASSLPQGASGELFF.

In its sample, this clonotype was seen many times. The genes are TRBV28 and TRBJ1-1, with no clear D. The CDR3 extends over 14 amino acids. CDR1 and CDR2 (germline): MDHEN, SYDVKM. With 1 base removed from V and 0 bases from J, the gap between germline ends came to 6 bases. In DNA form, the CDR3 reads TGTGCCAGCAGTTTATTACGGGTGAACACTGAAGCTTTCTTT. It specifies CASSLLRVNTEAFF.

This sequence joins TRBV12-5 and TRBJ2-5, with D possibly matching TRBD2 (6 bases). The CDR3 is 16 amino acids. Germline CDR1 LGHNT, CDR2 FRNRAP. V shed 4 bases and J shed 5 bases, with 20 bases lying between them. CDR3 sequence reads: CASGSHPGVHGETQYF. As DNA, the CDR3 is TGTGCTAGTGGTTCGCATCCGGGAGTCCATGGGGAGACCCAGTACTTC.

The chain combines TRBV30 with TRBJ2-5; D is possibly TRBD2 (6 bases). V shed 2 bases and J shed 0 bases, with 13 bases lying between them. The germline V gene encodes CDR1 GTSNPN and CDR2 SVGIG (reference sequence). The CDR3 spans 15 residues. The CDR3: CAWSRGLANQETQYF. CDR3 coding DNA: TGTGCCTGGAGTAGAGGGCTAGCGAACCAAGAGACCCAGTACTTC.